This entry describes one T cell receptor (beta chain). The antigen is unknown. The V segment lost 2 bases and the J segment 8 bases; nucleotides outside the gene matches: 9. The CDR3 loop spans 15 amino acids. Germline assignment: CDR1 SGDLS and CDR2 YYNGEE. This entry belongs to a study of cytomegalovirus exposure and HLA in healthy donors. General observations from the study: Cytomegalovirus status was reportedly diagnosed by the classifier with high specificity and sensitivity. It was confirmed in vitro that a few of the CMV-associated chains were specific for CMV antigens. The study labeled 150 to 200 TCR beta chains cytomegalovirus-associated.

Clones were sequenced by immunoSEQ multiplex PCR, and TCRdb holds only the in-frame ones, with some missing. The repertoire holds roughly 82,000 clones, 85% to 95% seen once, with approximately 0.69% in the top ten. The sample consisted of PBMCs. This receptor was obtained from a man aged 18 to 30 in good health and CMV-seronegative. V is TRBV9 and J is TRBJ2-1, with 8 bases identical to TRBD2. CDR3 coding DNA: TGTGCCAGCAGCGTTCGGAGCGGGAGATGGTATGAGCAGTTCTTC. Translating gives CASSVRSGRWYEQFF.